This TCR beta chain was observed in a study of T-cell reconstitution after alpha-beta-depleted transplantation in children. This clonotype has ten or more counts. Library preparation (for TCRbeta) was performed with unique molecular identifiers. Using its own MiXCR run on the PCR reads, TCRdb lists one record per CDR3 protein. The profile shows 80,000 to 95,000 distinct CDR3 sequences, 6.5% to 8.5% of them singletons. CDR3 size: 13 residues. V was shortened by 5 bases and J by 3 bases, with 14 bases between the two germline ends. Germline assignment: CDR1 DFQATT and CDR2 SNEGSKA (reference sequence). The chain has TRBV20-1 and TRBJ2-7; the D is unclear. Material: PBMCs from the stem cell graft donor, obtained from the stem cell graft. This clonotype was sampled from a human donor who donated a stem cell graft to a child with congenital amegakaryocytic thrombocytopenia. CDR3 sequence: CSAARDGNYEQYF. As DNA, the CDR3 is TGCAGTGCTGCCCGCGACGGTAACTACGAGCAGTACTTC.